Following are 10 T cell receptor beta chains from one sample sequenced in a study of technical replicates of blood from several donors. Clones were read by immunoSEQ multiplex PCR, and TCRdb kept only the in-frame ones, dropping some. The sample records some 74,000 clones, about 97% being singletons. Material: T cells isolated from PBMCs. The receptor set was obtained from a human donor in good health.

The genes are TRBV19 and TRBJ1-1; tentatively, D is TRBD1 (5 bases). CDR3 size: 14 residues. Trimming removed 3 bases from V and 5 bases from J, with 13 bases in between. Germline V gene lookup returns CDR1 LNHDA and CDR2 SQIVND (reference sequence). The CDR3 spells CASSMTTGRTEAFF. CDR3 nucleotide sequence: TGTGCCAGTAGTATGACAACAGGAAGAACTGAAGCTTTCTTT.

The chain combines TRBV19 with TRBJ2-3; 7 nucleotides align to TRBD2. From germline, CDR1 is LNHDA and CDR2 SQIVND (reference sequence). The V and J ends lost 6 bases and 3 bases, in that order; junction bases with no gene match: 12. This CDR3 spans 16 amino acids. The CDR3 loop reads CASSLDSGYSTDTQYF. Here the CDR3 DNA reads TGTGCCAGTAGCCTGGATAGCGGGTATTCTACAGATACGCAGTATTTT.

CDR3: CASTRGYGYTF. In nucleotides, the CDR3 is TGTGCCAGCACCCGGGGCTATGGCTACACCTTC. The chain is built from TRBV6-5 and TRBJ1-2; D not resolved. CDR1 and CDR2 from the germline V gene are MNHEY and SVGAGI. The germline V and J ends were trimmed by 7 bases and 4 bases, with 7 bases remaining between them. The CDR3 has 11 residues.

The CDR3 region is CASSNLAGGVPNQPQHF. The CDR3 DNA follows: TGTGCCAGCAGCAATCTAGCGGGTGGAGTTCCCAATCAGCCCCAGCATTTT. J is TRBJ1-5 and V is TRBV21-1. TRBV21-1 is termed a pseudogene. CDR3 length: 17 amino acids.

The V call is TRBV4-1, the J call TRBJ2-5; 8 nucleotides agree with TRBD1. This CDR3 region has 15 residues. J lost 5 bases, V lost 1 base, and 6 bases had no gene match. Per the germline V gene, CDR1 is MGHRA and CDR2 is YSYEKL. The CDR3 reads CASSQGDRGSETQYF. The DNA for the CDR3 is TGCGCCAGCAGCCAAGGTGACAGGGGTTCGGAGACCCAGTACTTC.

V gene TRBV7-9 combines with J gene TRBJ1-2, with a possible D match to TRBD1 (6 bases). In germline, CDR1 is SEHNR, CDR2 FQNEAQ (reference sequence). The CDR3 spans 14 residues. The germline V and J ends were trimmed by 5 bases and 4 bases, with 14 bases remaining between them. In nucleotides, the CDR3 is TGTGCCAGCAGCAGCAGACAGGACCCCTATGGCTACACCTTC. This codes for CASSSRQDPYGYTF.

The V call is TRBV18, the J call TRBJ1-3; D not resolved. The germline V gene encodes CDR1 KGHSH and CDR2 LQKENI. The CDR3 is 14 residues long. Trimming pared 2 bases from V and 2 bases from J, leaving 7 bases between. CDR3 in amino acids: CASSPSGPGNTIYF. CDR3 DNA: TGTGCCAGCTCACCAAGCGGGCCTGGAAACACCATATATTTT.

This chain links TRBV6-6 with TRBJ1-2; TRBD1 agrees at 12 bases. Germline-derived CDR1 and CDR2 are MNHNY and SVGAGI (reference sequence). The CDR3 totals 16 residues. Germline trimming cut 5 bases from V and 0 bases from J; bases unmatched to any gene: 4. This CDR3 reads CASSHGTGGANYGYTF. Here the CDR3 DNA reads TGTGCCAGCAGTCACGGGACAGGGGGCGCTAACTATGGCTACACCTTC.

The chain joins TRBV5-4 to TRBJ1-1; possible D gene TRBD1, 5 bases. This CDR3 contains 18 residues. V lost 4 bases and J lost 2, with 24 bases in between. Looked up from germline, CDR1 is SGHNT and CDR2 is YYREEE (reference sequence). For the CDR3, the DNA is TGTGCCAGCAGCAAGAACGGGGGGTCCCCAGAATTAAACACTGAAGCTTTCTTT. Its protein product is CASSKNGGSPELNTEAFF.

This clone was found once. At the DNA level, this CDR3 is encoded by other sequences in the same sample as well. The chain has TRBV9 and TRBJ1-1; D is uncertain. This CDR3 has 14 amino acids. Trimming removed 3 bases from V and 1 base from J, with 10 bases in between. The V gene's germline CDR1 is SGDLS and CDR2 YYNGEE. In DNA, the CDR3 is TGTGCCAGCAGCGCCACGGGGAAGAACACTGAAGCTTTCTTT. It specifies CASSATGKNTEAFF.